What follows are 17 T cell receptor beta chains derived from one specimen sequenced in a study of cytomegalovirus exposure and HLA in healthy donors. The PCR employed 60 Vbeta primers together with 13 Jbeta primers. Clones were sequenced by immunoSEQ multiplex PCR, and TCRdb holds only the in-frame ones, with some missing. The profile shows some 120,000 clones, 80% of them singletons. Specimen: PBMCs. The source is a man aged 35-49 years in good health and CMV-seronegative.

Points on this clone: At one end the junction does not follow the germline gene, possibly because of a read error. The chain joins TRBV6-1 to TRBJ2-3; D is perhaps TRBD2 (6 bases). Germline V CDR1 and CDR2: MNHNS, SASEGT. This CDR3 has 16 residues. CDR3 sequence reads: CATSAGGRPGTDTQYF. The CDR3 nucleotides are TGTGCCACCAGTGCTGGGGGGAGGCCCGGCACAGATACGCAGTATTTT.

This clone turned up a few times. The J gene is TRBJ2-6, the V gene TRBV19, with D tentatively TRBD1 (5 bases). Germline V lookup: CDR1 LNHDA, CDR2 SQIVND (reference sequence). The CDR3 consists of 17 residues. Trimming pared 3 bases from V and 0 bases from J, leaving 12 bases between. CDR3 loop: CASSIGRASSGANVLTF. CDR3 DNA sequence: TGTGCCAGTAGTATCGGCAGGGCGAGCTCTGGGGCCAACGTCCTGACTTTC. Based on the CDR3 plus reference TRBV19 and TRBJ2-6, the full variable domain is DGGITQSPKYLFRKEGQNVTLSCEQNLNHDAMYWYRQDPGQGLRLIYYSQIVNDFQKGDIAEGYSVSREKKESFPLTVTSAQKNPTAFYLCASSIGRASSGANVLTFGAGSRLTVL.

The J gene is TRBJ2-7, the V gene TRBV6-1; 8 nucleotides align to TRBD2. This CDR3 comprises 14 residues. Trimming cost V 7 bases and J 2 bases; bases outside gene matches: 7. Looked up from germline, CDR1 is MNHNS and CDR2 is SASEGT. CDR3 loop: CASNPRGGTYEQYF. For the CDR3, the DNA is TGTGCCAGCAACCCTCGGGGGGGGACCTACGAGCAGTACTTC.

The V and J genes are TRBV14 and TRBJ1-1; D possibly corresponds to TRBD1 (5 bases). V shed 2 bases and J shed 10 bases, with 11 bases lying between them. CDR3 length: 12 residues. Looked up from germline, CDR1 is SGHDN and CDR2 is FVKESK. The chain's CDR3 is CASSQQGYGAFF. Written as DNA, the CDR3 is TGTGCCAGCAGCCAACAGGGATACGGAGCTTTCTTT.

A few counts support this clone. V gene TRBV6-1 combines with J gene TRBJ2-3; a weak D match, TRBD2 (5 bases). From germline, CDR1 is MNHNS and CDR2 SASEGT. The V gene lost 6 bases and the J gene lost 4 bases, with 14 bases spanning the gap. The CDR3 runs to 14 residues. CDR3 in DNA: TGTGCCAGCAGCCCCACAGCCGGGGCAGATACGCAGTATTTT. Protein: CASSPTAGADTQYF.

The rearrangement links TRBV19 to TRBJ1-1; TRBD1 matches 7 bases. Germline V lookup: CDR1 LNHDA, CDR2 SQIVND (reference sequence). The CDR3 is made up of 16 amino acids. The J segment lost 1 base and the V segment lost 6 bases, leaving 11 bases of the junction unmatched. The CDR3: CASRNKGTVSNTEAFF. CDR3 nucleotide sequence: TGTGCCAGTAGAAACAAAGGGACAGTTTCGAACACTGAAGCTTTCTTT.

The chain recombines TRBV28 with TRBJ1-1, with unresolved D. The germline CDR1 and CDR2 sequences are MDHEN and SYDVKM. Between the trimmed V and J ends, which lost 6 bases and 5 bases, there was a span of 10 bases. This CDR3 has 12 amino acids. The CDR3 loop is CASSTPATEAFF. The CDR3 nucleotides are TGTGCCAGCAGCACTCCAGCGACTGAAGCTTTCTTT. Supplemented by reference TRBV28 and TRBJ1-1, the full variable domain reads DVKVTQSSRYLVKRTGEKVFLECVQDMDHENMFWYRQDPGLGLRLIYFSYDVKMKEKGDIPEGYSVSREKKERFSLILESASTNQTSMYLCASSTPATEAFFGQGTRLTVV.

This clone has a single count. The chain couples TRBV4-1 to TRBJ2-3; 13 nucleotides agree with TRBD2. This CDR3 region has 17 residues. Trimming cost V 3 bases and J 5 bases; bases outside gene matches: 8. Germline values: CDR1 MGHRA, CDR2 YSYEKL. DNA of the CDR3: TGCGCCAGCAGCCAGGGAACTAGCGGGAGGGCCGTAGATACGCAGTATTTT. Amino acids: CASSQGTSGRAVDTQYF.

The chain links TRBV2 to TRBJ2-7, with D possibly matching TRBD2 (6 bases). Germline V gene lookup returns CDR1 SNHLY and CDR2 FYNNEI. This CDR3 comprises 15 residues. V lost 2 bases, J lost 4 bases, and 15 bases lay in between. CDR3 nucleotide sequence: TGTGCCAGCAGTGAAACCGGTGGAGGGGTTTACGAGCAGTACTTC. Amino acid sequence: CASSETGGGVYEQYF. Complete variable domain (other parts from reference TRBV2 and TRBJ2-7): EPEVTQTPSHQVTQMGQEVILRCVPISNHLYFYWYRQILGQKVEFLVSFYNNEISEKSEIFDDQFSVERPDGSNFTLKIRSTKLEDSAMYFCASSETGGGVYEQYFGPGTRLTVT.

The V gene is TRBV30, the J gene TRBJ2-3, with a tentative D call TRBD2 (5 bases). V gave up 2 bases and J gave up 0 bases, with 15 bases separating them. From germline, CDR1 is GTSNPN and CDR2 SVGIG (reference sequence). The CDR3 totals 16 residues. CDR3 DNA sequence: TGTGCCTGGAGTCACGACTACTCCTATAGCACAGATACGCAGTATTTT. Translated: CAWSHDYSYSTDTQYF.

This chain's CDR3 is CAWSVSGQEAGELFF. The CDR3, as DNA: TGTGCCTGGAGTGTGTCGGGACAGGAGGCCGGGGAGCTGTTTTTT. The rearrangement links TRBV30 to TRBJ2-2; TRBD1 agrees at 8 bases. CDR1 and CDR2 from the germline V gene are GTSNPN and SVGIG (reference sequence). The CDR3 runs 15 residues. With 0 bases clipped from V and 6 bases from J, the junction kept 6 bases outside the gene matches.

This clone was detected a few times. J is TRBJ1-1 and V is TRBV6-8, with D perhaps TRBD1 (5 bases). Trimming shortened V by 8 bases and J by 6 bases, and 10 bases separated the two germline ends. Germline values: CDR1 MNHGY, CDR2 SAAAGT. CDR3 size: 11 residues. CDR3 DNA: TGTGCCAGCGGAAGGGGCTCTGAAGCTTTCTTT. This codes for CASGRGSEAFF.

This sequence joins TRBV28 and TRBJ2-7, with 10 bases that match TRBD2. V lost 3 bases and J lost 6; bases outside the gene matches: 5. Germline values: CDR1 MDHEN, CDR2 SYDVKM. The CDR3 totals 14 residues. CDR3 amino acids: CASSFGLAGVEQYF. In DNA, the CDR3 is TGTGCCAGCAGTTTCGGGCTAGCGGGAGTCGAGCAGTACTTC.

The chain joins TRBV5-1 to TRBJ2-7; D call uncertain. The CDR3 contains 13 residues. Germline CDR1 reads SGHRS; CDR2 reads YFSETQ. V was shortened by 5 bases and J by 1 base, with 10 bases between the two germline ends. The CDR3 coding sequence is TGCGCCAGCAGTTCTACTCGGTCCTACGAGCAGTACTTC. As protein: CASSSTRSYEQYF.

This clone was observed a handful of times. This chain joins TRBV29-1 and TRBJ1-1; 7 nucleotides line up with TRBD1. Trimming took 7 bases from V and 4 from J; bases not matched to a gene: 9. CDR3 size: 13 residues. Germline V gene sequence: CDR1 SQVTM, CDR2 ANQGSEA. CDR3: CSAEGQRLTEAFF. In nucleotides, the CDR3 is TGCAGCGCCGAGGGACAGCGACTCACTGAAGCTTTCTTT.

This rearrangement joins TRBV13 to TRBJ2-7; TRBD2 agrees at 12 bases. This CDR3 is built from 15 residues. Per the germline V gene, CDR1 is PRHDT and CDR2 is FYEKMQ (reference sequence). Trimming cost V 5 bases and J 2 bases; bases outside gene matches: 4. Here the CDR3 DNA reads TGTGCCAGCAGCCCCAGGACTAGCGGGGCCTACGAGCAGTACTTC. This sequence encodes CASSPRTSGAYEQYF.

This chain joins TRBV6-6 and TRBJ2-7; 12 nucleotides align to TRBD2. The ends lost 3 bases at V and 2 bases at J; junction bases unmatched: 5. The CDR3 has 16 amino acids. In germline, CDR1 is MNHNY, CDR2 SVGAGI (reference sequence). CDR3 sequence reads: CASSYSGTSGPYEQYF. CDR3 DNA sequence: TGTGCCAGCAGTTATTCTGGGACTAGCGGGCCCTACGAGCAGTACTTC.